Each of the 8 T cell receptor beta chains below was sequenced from the same sample in a study of T cell responses to AZD1222 COVID-19 vaccine. The assay was immunoSEQ multiplex PCR, and TCRdb's table has in-frame clones only and misses some. The sample holds about 100,000 clones, about 85% seen once. Sequenced material: peripheral blood, taken on day 0 of AZD1222 vaccination. The receptors stem from an adult in good health.

The genes are TRBV28 and TRBJ1-1; D remains unclear. Germline V gives CDR1 MDHEN, CDR2 SYDVKM. The ends were cut back, 4 bases at V and 10 bases at J, with 22 bases in the middle. The CDR3 runs to 15 residues. The CDR3 DNA sequence: TGTGCCAGCAGTTCTCTCCGCCTTTCTACGGCCCCAGCTTTCTTT. Translated, it gives CASSSLRLSTAPAFF.

Written as DNA, the CDR3 is TGTGCCAGCAGTGAAGTCGTCTTCAACTATGGCTACACCTTC. Protein: CASSEVVFNYGYTF. This sequence joins TRBV6-1 and TRBJ1-2; D remains unclear. From germline, CDR1 is MNHNS and CDR2 SASEGT. The V end lost 1 base, the J end lost 2 bases, and 8 bases lay between the germline ends. The CDR3 totals 14 residues.

About this clone itself: Other DNA sequences in the sample encode the same CDR3. The chain combines TRBV5-6 with TRBJ2-5, with 8 bases aligning to TRBD2. CDR3 length: 15 amino acids. V lost 0 bases to trimming and J lost 1 base; unmatched junction nucleotides: 2. Germline V gene data show CDR1 as SGHDT and CDR2 as YYEEEE. CDR3 coding DNA: TGTGCCAGCAGCTTGGTGGCGGGGGGCCAAGAGACCCAGTACTTC. It yields the protein CASSLVAGGQETQYF.

V and J are TRBV7-2 and TRBJ2-2; TRBD1 is a possible D gene (5 bases). CDR1 SGHTA and CDR2 FQGNSA come from the germline V gene. This CDR3 comprises 15 residues. Trimming stripped 0 bases from V and 8 bases from J, with 13 bases between. Here the CDR3 reads CASSLALGRGGELFF. Here the CDR3 DNA reads TGTGCCAGCAGCTTAGCCTTGGGGCGCGGAGGGGAGCTGTTTTTT.

This clone was observed a single time. The genes are TRBV6-2 or TRBV6-3 and TRBJ1-5; TRBD1 agrees at 7 bases. Germline values: CDR1 MNHEY, CDR2 SVGEGT. Trimming cost V 6 bases and J 5 bases; bases outside gene matches: 10. CDR3 length: 15 amino acids. Here the CDR3 reads CASSRGTAFHQPQHF. The CDR3 nucleotides are TGTGCCAGCAGCCGTGGGACAGCTTTCCATCAGCCCCAGCATTTT.

The chain carries TRBV2 and TRBJ1-5; D perhaps matches TRBD1 (6 bases). The CDR3 has 15 residues. The germline gives CDR1 SNHLY, CDR2 FYNNEI. V gave up 3 bases and J gave up 2 bases, with 11 bases separating them. Here the CDR3 reads CASSEWDTRNQPQHF. The CDR3 DNA follows: TGTGCCAGCAGTGAGTGGGACACGCGCAATCAGCCCCAGCATTTT.

This chain joins TRBV28 and TRBJ2-5; D is perhaps TRBD1 (6 bases). This CDR3 is built from 12 residues. Trimming stripped 7 bases from V and 3 bases from J, with 9 bases between. The germline V gene has CDR1 MDHEN and CDR2 SYDVKM. Here the CDR3 reads CASKGQKETQYF. CDR3 bases: TGTGCCAGCAAAGGACAGAAAGAGACCCAGTACTTC.

V is TRBV5-6 and J is TRBJ1-4; D remains ambiguous. Germline CDR1 SGHDT, CDR2 YYEEEE. The CDR3 runs to 15 residues. The V end lost 1 base, the J end lost 3 bases, and 10 bases lay between the germline ends. The DNA of the CDR3 is TGTGCCAGCAGCTTGACGGGAAGAGCTAATGAAAAACTGTTTTTT. Translated: CASSLTGRANEKLFF.